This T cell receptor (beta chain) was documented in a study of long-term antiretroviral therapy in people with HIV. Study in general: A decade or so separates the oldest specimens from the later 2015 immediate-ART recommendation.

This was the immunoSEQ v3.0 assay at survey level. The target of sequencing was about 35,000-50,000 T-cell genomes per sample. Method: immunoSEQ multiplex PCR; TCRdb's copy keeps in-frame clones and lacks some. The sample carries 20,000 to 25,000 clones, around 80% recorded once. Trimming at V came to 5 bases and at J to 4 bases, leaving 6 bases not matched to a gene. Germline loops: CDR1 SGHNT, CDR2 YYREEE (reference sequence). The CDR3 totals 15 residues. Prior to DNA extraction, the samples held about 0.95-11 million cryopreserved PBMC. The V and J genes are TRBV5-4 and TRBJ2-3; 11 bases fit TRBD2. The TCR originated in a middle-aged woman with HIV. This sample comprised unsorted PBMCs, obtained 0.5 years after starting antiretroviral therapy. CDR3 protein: CASRYSGGASDTQYF. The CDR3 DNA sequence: TGTGCCAGCAGATATAGCGGGGGGGCTTCAGATACGCAGTATTTT.